Listed below are T cell receptor beta chains from one sample, sequenced in a study of CD8 T cells in Susac syndrome. MiXCR, applied by TCRdb to the immunoSEQ multiplex PCR reads, yields one record per CDR3 protein. The sample includes around 190,000 distinct CDR3 sequences, over 85% of them seen just once. Input material: CD4+ T cells from PBMCs. The source of these receptors is a human donor in good health. Each CDR3 is given with its conserved first and last residue. The D gene is left open where the match is weak. Rows may omit the clone size; those that give it use once, few, many or a size class.

>TRBJ2-1|TRBV12-3/TRBV12-4|14|.|.
TGTGCCAGCAGTTTAGCCGGTTCCTACAATGAGCAGTTCTTC
CASSLAGSYNEQFF
>TRBJ1-3|TRBV3-1|13|.|.
TGTGCCAGCAGCCACGAGGACCGAAACACCATATATTTT
CASSHEDRNTIYF
>TRBJ2-1|TRBV29-1|12|.|.
TGCAGCGCCGCATCGGCGGGCAATGAGCAGTTCTTC
CSAASAGNEQFF
>TRBJ2-1|TRBV25-1|16|.|TRBD2
TGTGCCAGCAGTGAAGCGGGGGGTTCCCTCTACAATGAGCAGTTCTTC
CASSEAGGSLYNEQFF
>TRBJ1-5|TRBV7-2|13|.|.
TGTGCCAGCAGCAATGGAGAGAATCAGCCCCAGCATTTT
CASSNGENQPQHF
>TRBJ2-1|TRBV12-3/TRBV12-4|14|.|.
TGTGCCAGCAGTTTACGGCAAGCCCACAATGAGCAGTTCTTC
CASSLRQAHNEQFF
>TRBJ2-7|TRBV20-1|14|once|TRBD1
TGCAGTGCTAGATCAAGGGGGCCTCACTACGAGCAGCACTTC
CSARSRGPHYEQHF
>TRBJ1-4|TRBV12-3/TRBV12-4|15|.|.
TGTGCCAGCAGTTTACGACAGATAACTAATGAAAAACTGTTTTTT
CASSLRQITNEKLFF
>TRBJ1-5|TRBV20-1|12|.|.
TGCAGTGCTCTACATAGCAATCAGCCCCAGCATTTT
CSALHSNQPQHF
>TRBJ2-6|TRBV9|12|.|.
TGTGCCAGCAGTGAAGGGGCCAACGTCCTGACTTTC
CASSEGANVLTF
>TRBJ2-2|TRBV6-6|12|few|.
TGTGCCAGCAGTTTCGTCCCCGGGGAGCTGTTTTTT
CASSFVPGELFF
>TRBJ1-2|TRBV24-1|13|.|.
TGTGCCACCAGTGATAGGTATAACTATGGCTACACCTTC
CATSDRYNYGYTF
>TRBJ1-5|TRBV30|15|.|TRBD1
TGTGCCTGGAGTACCCCCAGGACAGGGCTTCAGCCCCAGCATTTT
CAWSTPRTGLQPQHF
>TRBJ2-3|TRBV14|16|.|TRBD2
TGTGCCAGCAGCCATTCGGGACTAGAGAGCACAGATACGCAGTATTTT
CASSHSGLESTDTQYF
>TRBJ1-5|TRBV20-1|13|once|.
TGCAGTGCTAGTCCGACAGGTGGACAGCCCCAGCATTTT
CSASPTGGQPQHF
>TRBJ1-2|TRBV27|13|.|TRBD1
TGTGCCAGCACCCCGACAGGGAGCGGTGGCTACACCTTC
CASTPTGSGGYTF
>TRBJ1-2|TRBV29-1|13|.|.
TGCAGCGTTGGGGGAGCCGGAGGGGACGGCTACACCTTC
CSVGGAGGDGYTF
>TRBJ1-1|TRBV5-4|14|.|.
TGTGCCAGCAGCTCTACAAGGGCGAACACTGAAGCTTTCTTT
CASSSTRANTEAFF
>TRBJ2-1|TRBV3-1|14|.|.
TGTGCCAGCAGCCAACTGTGGACCTACAATGAGCAGTTCTTC
CASSQLWTYNEQFF
>TRBJ2-3|TRBV20-1|16|once|TRBD2
TGCAGTGCTAGCTCTAGGAGGGAGGGCCCCACAGATACGCAGTATTTT
CSASSRREGPTDTQYF
>TRBJ2-5|TRBV14|16|.|.
TGTGCCAGCAGCCAAGTACGCCGGGGGCTCCAAGAGACCCAGTACTTC
CASSQVRRGLQETQYF
>TRBJ1-2|TRBV7-9|12|once|.
TGTGCCAGCAGCGCAGACTACGGGGGCTACACCTTC
CASSADYGGYTF
>TRBJ2-7|TRBV11-2|11|once|.
TGTGCCAGCAGCAAATTCTACGAGCAGTACTTC
CASSKFYEQYF
>TRBJ2-4|TRBV28|15|.|.
TGTGCCAGCAGTTTATGGGAACGCGCCAAAAACATTCAGTACTTC
CASSLWERAKNIQYF
>TRBJ1-2|TRBV5-8|15|.|.
TGTGCCAGCAGCCTCCTTACAGGATCAAACTATGGCTACACCTTC
CASSLLTGSNYGYTF
>TRBJ2-7|TRBV9|13|.|TRBD1
TGTGCCAGCAGCGTGACAGGGGGGAACGAGCAGTACTTC
CASSVTGGNEQYF
>TRBJ1-2|TRBV30|13|.|.
TGTGCCTGGAGTGTACTACAGGGCGTTGGCTACACCTTC
CAWSVLQGVGYTF
>TRBJ1-1|TRBV3-1|14|.|.
TGTGCCAGCAGCCAGGGATGGAAGAACACTGAAGCTTTCTTT
CASSQGWKNTEAFF
>TRBJ2-1|TRBV6-2/TRBV6-3|17|once|TRBD1
TGTGCCAGCACCCCCTCCCAGGGGGCCCGCTCCTACAATGAGCAGTTCTTC
CASTPSQGARSYNEQFF
>TRBJ2-1|TRBV7-9|16|.|TRBD2
TGTGCCAGCAGCTCCCCAGAAGCTAGCGGGAACAATGAGCAGTTCTTC
CASSSPEASGNNEQFF
>TRBJ2-5|TRBV27|13|.|.
TGTGCCAGCAGTGGTGGGTTACAAGAGACCCAGTACTTC
CASSGGLQETQYF
>TRBJ1-2|TRBV29-1|16|.|.
TGCAGCGTTGAAGGCTACCAGAGTACCTCTAACTATGGCTACACCTTC
CSVEGYQSTSNYGYTF
>TRBJ2-1|TRBV5-1|12|.|.
TGCGCCAGCAGCGTCCGGGGGAATGAGCAGTTCTTC
CASSVRGNEQFF
>TRBJ2-3|TRBV6-6|14|once|TRBD1
TGTGCCAGCTGCCGGGACAGCGACACAGATACGCAGTATTTT
CASCRDSDTDTQYF
>TRBJ1-6|TRBV15|15|.|TRBD1
TGTGCCACCAGCAGAAGGACAGGGGTTGGATCACCCCTCCACTTT
CATSRRTGVGSPLHF
>TRBJ2-7|TRBV18|15|.|TRBD1
TGTGCCAGCTCAGACGGACAGGGGGTATCCTACGAGCAGTACTTC
CASSDGQGVSYEQYF
>TRBJ2-2|TRBV20-1|14|.|.
TGCAGTGCCTACAGGGATCCGGACACCGGGGAGCTGTTTTTT
CSAYRDPDTGELFF
>TRBJ1-1|TRBV3-1|11|.|.
TGTGCCAGCAGCCACATTGGCGAAGCTTTCTTT
CASSHIGEAFF
>TRBJ1-4|TRBV20-1|14|few|TRBD1
TGCAGTGCCCGCCCGGGACAGCCGAATGAAAAACTGTTTTTT
CSARPGQPNEKLFF
>TRBJ1-5|TRBV24-1|14|.|TRBD1
TGTGCCACCAGTGATCAACAGGGGGGACAGCCCCAGCATTTT
CATSDQQGGQPQHF
>TRBJ2-2|TRBV7-3|16|.|.
TGTGCCAGCAGCCATCCGACAGGGACTAACACCGGGGAGCTGTTTTTT
CASSHPTGTNTGELFF
>TRBJ2-4|TRBV27|11|once|.
TGTGCCAGCAGCACGAGGAACATTCAGTACTTC
CASSTRNIQYF
>TRBJ2-1|TRBV3-1|15|.|TRBD2
TGTGCCAGCAGCCAAGGCCTAGCGGGGTACAATGAGCAGTTCTTC
CASSQGLAGYNEQFF
>TRBJ2-1|TRBV5-1|13|.|.
TGCGCCAGCAGCGGAGACAGGGAGGGTGAGCAGTTCTTC
CASSGDREGEQFF
>TRBJ1-1|TRBV6-6|11|.|.
TGTGCCAGCAGTTACGTCACTGAAGCTTTCTTT
CASSYVTEAFF
>TRBJ2-1|TRBV13|12|.|.
TGTGCCAGCAGCTTCACCCCGAATGAGCAGTTCTTC
CASSFTPNEQFF